Included here is one T cell receptor (beta chain) sequence, with context. This receptor's antigen is unknown. No clone much larger than this one lies a single base away; base qualities are absent. Each collaborating institution followed its own protocols to collect whole blood in K2EDTA tubes. Collaborator samples were shipped for TCRbeta analysis as frozen whole blood, isolated PBMCs, or DNA extracted from either sample type. The sample originates from a study of blood T cell repertoires in COVID-19 (dated by TCRdb to 2019 to 2021). As for the study more broadly: Collaborator samples came from the United States, Italy and Spain and covered acute and convalescent phases of COVID-19. Where available, HLA class I and class II types were taken from metadata supplied by the sample provider and were not determined by assay-based typing. The material from the prospective study consisted of cDNA or gDNA derived from T cells, B-cell-depleted T cells, or PBMCs. Sample metadata almost always included a de-identified subject ID, COVID-19 status, age in years and sex. The samples were drawn from two sources: the first 160 participants of the ongoing ImmuneRACE study, and fewer than 1,500 subjects contributed by 6 global collaborators. The repertoires were released in a freely available public database meant as a resource for research on the immune response to SARS-CoV-2. Deeply sampled blood TCRbeta repertoires from subjects exposed to, actively infected with, or recovered from COVID-19 were included in the dataset.

The germline V gene yields MGHRA for CDR1 and YSYEKL for CDR2. The CDR3, cysteine through phenylalanine, is 14 amino acids long. Kept here is only the CDR3 DNA, which spans 42 bases and is read in frame from base 1. V is pared back by 1 base and J by 7 bases, with 8 bases lying between the germline termini. Results and caveats for the whole study, not just this receptor: How much clinical and demographic metadata was included differed by source and by participant, and the metadata was provided uncurated.

The immunoSEQ Assay, a bias-controlled multiplex PCR, was used to amplify TCRbeta CDR3 regions from genomic DNA. As for the original processing: The number of nucleated cells in each sample was estimated by amplification of reference gene primers within the assay. To quantify the absolute abundance of each unique TCRbeta CDR3 rearrangement, sequence reads were collapsed and filtered. Productive Simpson clonality was computed per sample as the square root of Simpson's diversity index over productive rearrangements. Entries here come from immuneACCESS through TCRdb and include only in-frame sequences with V and J called. Some clones fail to appear in such tables; in the studies checked, an unresolved V gene covers under half of the shortfall, and the cause of the remainder is unknown. The V and J calls and clone size are taken from that table; D and trimming were inferred from the DNA. The sample includes about 36,000 clones, with more than 80% observed a single time. Together, the top ten hold around two fifths of the sample.

The sequence came from a human donor in a cohort sampled during active or convalescent COVID-19. The donor label of this sample is uncertain. The chain employs TRBV4-1 and TRBJ1-6; no D gene can be assigned with confidence. Sequences were obtained from peripheral blood. This receptor carries the CDR3 CASSQANLNSPLHF. The DNA sequence is given as TGCGCCAGCAGCCAAGCGAACCTAAATTCACCCCTCCACTTT.